These T cell receptor beta chains were read from a single sample in a study of CD4+ T cells in melanoma. Assay used: immunoSEQ multiplex PCR; TCRdb lists only in-frame clones, some missing. Of roughly 4,000 clones listed, more than 50% are singletons. Sequencing was performed on cells from a culture (not recorded whether cultured in vitro). These receptors all stem from a human donor with melanoma. Both conserved end residues are part of each CDR3. The D gene is left open where the match is weak. Only part of the rows carry a size: once, few, many, or a class if the clone is expanded.

J: TRBJ1-2; V: TRBV6-5; D: .; size: few; DNA: TGTGCCAGCAGTTACTCGACAAACTATGGCTACACCTTC; CDR3: CASSYSTNYGYTF
J: TRBJ1-2; V: TRBV7-4; D: TRBD1; size: .; DNA: TGTGCCAGCAGCTTAACAGGGGGCAACTATGGCTACACCTTC; CDR3: CASSLTGGNYGYTF
J: TRBJ2-3; V: TRBV11-3; D: TRBD1; size: once; DNA: TGTGCCAGCAGCTTCGGACAGGGTTCCTATCTAGGGGCAGATACGCAGTATTTT; CDR3: CASSFGQGSYLGADTQYF
J: TRBJ1-5; V: TRBV11-2; D: .; size: .; DNA: TGTGCCAGCAGCCCGGGAGCAGCCTACAATCAGCCCCAGCATTTT; CDR3: CASSPGAAYNQPQHF
J: TRBJ2-7; V: TRBV5-7; D: TRBD1; size: .; DNA: TGTGCCAGCAGCTTGCAGGGGGCGCTTTACGAGCAGTACTTC; CDR3: CASSLQGALYEQYF
J: TRBJ2-5; V: TRBV2; D: TRBD1; size: .; DNA: TGTGCCAGCAGTATGCGGACAGGGCTATTGGAGACCCAGTACTTC; CDR3: CASSMRTGLLETQYF
J: TRBJ1-5; V: TRBV19; D: .; size: .; DNA: TGTGCCAGTAGTATAGCGGTTAATAGCAATCAGCCCCAGCATTTT; CDR3: CASSIAVNSNQPQHF
J: TRBJ2-1; V: TRBV29-1; D: .; size: .; DNA: TGCAGCGTTTCCACACCGGGGCACTCCTACAATGAGCAGTTCTTC; CDR3: CSVSTPGHSYNEQFF
J: TRBJ1-5; V: TRBV19; D: .; size: .; DNA: TGTGCCAGTAGTTCGGGACAGCCCCAGCATTTT; CDR3: CASSSGQPQHF
J: TRBJ1-3; V: TRBV15; D: TRBD1; size: few; DNA: TGTGCCACCAGCAGGGGTGGGACAGTTGGAAACACCATATATTTT; CDR3: CATSRGGTVGNTIYF
J: TRBJ1-1; V: TRBV6-1; D: .; size: large; DNA: TGTGCCAGCATCTGGACAGAGAACACTGAAGCTTTCTTT; CDR3: CASIWTENTEAFF
J: TRBJ2-7; V: TRBV5-1; D: .; size: .; DNA: TGCGCCAGCAGCTTGGGAGGGGGTGGCGCCTACGAGCAGTACTTC; CDR3: CASSLGGGGAYEQYF
J: TRBJ2-7; V: TRBV2; D: TRBD1; size: .; DNA: TGTGCCATCACAAGGACAGGAATCTACGAGCAGTACTTC; CDR3: CAITRTGIYEQYF
J: TRBJ2-3; V: TRBV7-9; D: .; size: .; DNA: TGTGCCAGCAGCGGGACCACAGATACGCAGTATTTT; CDR3: CASSGTTDTQYF
J: TRBJ2-7; V: TRBV5-4; D: TRBD2; size: .; DNA: TGTGCCAGCAGCGCTCGGGGGGGGGACTACGAGCAGTACTTC; CDR3: CASSARGGDYEQYF
J: TRBJ2-5; V: TRBV7-9; D: .; size: .; DNA: TGTGCCAGCAGCTTAAAGTCGATGCTAGCGACAGAGACCCAGTACTTC; CDR3: CASSLKSMLATETQYF
J: TRBJ1-2; V: TRBV2; D: .; size: few; DNA: TGTGCCAGCAGTCAACAGGGCGCTAACTATGGCTACACCTTC; CDR3: CASSQQGANYGYTF
J: TRBJ1-1; V: TRBV6-1; D: .; size: .; DNA: TGTGCCAGCAGCGGGGGGGGAACTGAAGCTTTCTTT; CDR3: CASSGGGTEAFF
J: TRBJ2-2; V: TRBV7-9; D: .; size: .; DNA: TGTGCCAGCAGCCATGGGCCGGCCGGGGAGCTGTTTTTT; CDR3: CASSHGPAGELFF
J: TRBJ2-7; V: TRBV11-3; D: .; size: few; DNA: TGTGCCAGCAGCTTAGTTGACAGCTACGAGCAGTACTTC; CDR3: CASSLVDSYEQYF
J: TRBJ2-4; V: TRBV7-8; D: .; size: few; DNA: TGTGCCAGCAGCCCTTTGCCGCTAGCCAAAAACATTCAGTACTTC; CDR3: CASSPLPLAKNIQYF
J: TRBJ1-2; V: TRBV5-1; D: .; size: .; DNA: TGCGCCAGCAGCGTAAATCCCGGGACGGCTAACTATGGCTACACCTTC; CDR3: CASSVNPGTANYGYTF
J: TRBJ2-1; V: TRBV4-1; D: .; size: .; DNA: TGCGCCAGCAGCCAAGATTACGACACTGGCAATGAGCAGTTCTTC; CDR3: CASSQDYDTGNEQFF
J: TRBJ1-5; V: TRBV2; D: .; size: .; DNA: TGTGCCAGCAGTGAGCAGGGTAGGGGCCAGCCCCAGCATTTT; CDR3: CASSEQGRGQPQHF
J: TRBJ1-1; V: TRBV13; D: TRBD1; size: .; DNA: TGTGCCAGCAGTCAAGGACTGGACAGGCATGGCACTGAAGCTTTCTTT; CDR3: CASSQGLDRHGTEAFF
J: TRBJ1-2; V: TRBV7-2; D: .; size: few; DNA: TGTGCCAGCAGCTTAGCGGCGGGCGGGGGTCTTGGCTACACCTTC; CDR3: CASSLAAGGGLGYTF
J: TRBJ1-2; V: TRBV11-2; D: TRBD1; size: .; DNA: TGTGCCAGCAGCTCCTCACCCGGGACAGGGGACGGCTACACCTTC; CDR3: CASSSSPGTGDGYTF
J: TRBJ2-1; V: TRBV27; D: .; size: .; DNA: TGTGCCAGCAGTTACCCTTTGATGAGGGACTCCTACAATGAGCAGTTCTTC; CDR3: CASSYPLMRDSYNEQFF
J: TRBJ2-7; V: TRBV6-5; D: TRBD2; size: .; DNA: TGTGCCAGCAGTTATGCGGGAGAATACGAGCAGTACTTC; CDR3: CASSYAGEYEQYF
J: TRBJ2-7; V: TRBV5-5; D: TRBD2; size: .; DNA: TGTGCCAGCAGCTCCCGCTTAGGGTTAGCGGGCTTGTACGAGCAGTACTTC; CDR3: CASSSRLGLAGLYEQYF
J: TRBJ1-5; V: TRBV5-6; D: .; size: .; DNA: TGTGCCAGCAGCTTCGGAGTAGGGAATCAGCCCCAGCATTTT; CDR3: CASSFGVGNQPQHF